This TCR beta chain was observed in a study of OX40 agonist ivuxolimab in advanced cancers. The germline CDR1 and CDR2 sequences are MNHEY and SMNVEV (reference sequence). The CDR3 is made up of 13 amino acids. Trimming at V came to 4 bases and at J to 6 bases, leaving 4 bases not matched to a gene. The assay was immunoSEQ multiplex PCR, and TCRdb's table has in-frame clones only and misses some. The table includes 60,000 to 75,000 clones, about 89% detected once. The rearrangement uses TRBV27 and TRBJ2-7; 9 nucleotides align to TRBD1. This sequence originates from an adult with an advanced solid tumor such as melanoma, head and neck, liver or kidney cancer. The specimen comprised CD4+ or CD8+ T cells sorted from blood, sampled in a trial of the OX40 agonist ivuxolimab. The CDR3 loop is CASSYGTGTEQYF. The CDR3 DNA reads TGTGCCAGCAGTTATGGGACAGGGACCGAGCAGTACTTC.